These 5 T cell receptor beta chains originate from one sample sequenced in a study of CD8 T cells in ankylosing spondylitis. TCRdb re-derived calls from the 5' RACE reads in MiXCR, one entry per CDR3 protein. The sample lists approximately 220,000 distinct CDR3 sequences, roughly 26% occurring once. Sequencing was performed on blood, either unsorted or a sorted T cell fraction (not recorded which). These receptors came from a male donor with ankylosing spondylitis or in good health (not recorded which).

This clonotype was seen many times. The chain combines TRBV5-1 with TRBJ1-4, with 7 bases identical to TRBD1. CDR3 size: 14 residues. The V and J ends lost 5 bases and 3 bases, in that order; junction bases with no gene match: 4. Germline V gives CDR1 SGHRS, CDR2 YFSETQ. CDR3 sequence: CASSTGTANEKLFF. The CDR3 nucleotides are TGCGCCAGCAGTACCGGGACAGCTAATGAAAAACTGTTTTTT.

This clonotype has at least ten counts. The chain is built from TRBV12-3 or TRBV12-4 and TRBJ2-3; D unresolved. V was trimmed by 5 bases and J by 1 base, leaving 16 bases between them. CDR3 length: 16 amino acids. The CDR3 spells CASSAPSRWGTDTQYF. The DNA for the CDR3 is TGTGCCAGCAGTGCTCCGTCTAGATGGGGCACAGATACGCAGTATTTT.

This chain links TRBV5-1 with TRBJ1-4; no reliable D call. CDR1 and CDR2 from the germline V gene are SGHRS and YFSETQ. The V gene lost 0 bases and the J gene lost 4 bases, with 7 bases spanning the gap. The CDR3 is 14 amino acids. In nucleotides, the CDR3 is TGCGCCAGCAGCTTGGATAGTCTTAATGAAAAACTGTTTTTT. This translates into CASSLDSLNEKLFF.

This clonotype was recorded at least ten times. The chain joins TRBV10-1 to TRBJ2-2; a possible D gene is TRBD1 (5 bases). V lost 5 bases and J 6 bases, leaving 7 bases between the germline ends. CDR3 size: 12 residues. Germline CDR1 is WNHNN and CDR2 is SYGVQD (reference sequence). The CDR3 sequence is CASSRTPGELFF. CDR3 sequence (DNA): TGCGCCAGCAGTAGGACACCCGGGGAGCTGTTTTTT.

The V and J genes are TRBV25-1 and TRBJ2-1; TRBD2 is a possible D gene (6 bases). The V gene's germline CDR1 is MGHDK and CDR2 SYGVNS. V dropped 2 bases and J dropped 2 bases, with 10 bases sitting between them. The CDR3 loop spans 15 amino acids. The CDR3 protein is CASSENTGAYNEQFF. CDR3 nucleotides: TGTGCCAGCAGTGAAAATACGGGGGCCTACAATGAGCAGTTCTTC. The full variable domain, its missing parts supplied by reference TRBV25-1 and TRBJ2-1, is EADIYQTPRYLVIGTGKKITLECSQTMGHDKMYWYQQDPGMELHLIHYSYGVNSTEKGDLSSESTVSRIRTEHFPLTLESARPSHTSQYLCASSENTGAYNEQFFGPGTRLTVL.